This T cell receptor beta chain came from a study of neoadjuvant anti-PD-1 for oral cavity cancer. Comments on this clone: The antigen is unknown.

Findings and limits, study-wide: Larger post-treatment preexisting tumor clones tracked with greater tumor shrinkage.

The method was immunoSEQ multiplex PCR; TCRdb's version includes in-frame clones alone and lacks a portion of them. Of more than 10,000 clones in the sample, under 60% are singletons; the top ten hold approximately 12%. The CDR3 contains 15 residues. From germline, CDR1 is SGHRS and CDR2 YFSETQ. J gave up 2 bases and V 0 bases, and 3 bases lay outside the gene matches. V usage is TRBV5-1 and J usage is TRBJ2-7; TRBD2 matches at 9 bases. This receptor was obtained from a person aged 35-79 years with oral cavity squamous cell carcinoma. The specimen comprised tumor tissue, sampled before nivolumab (anti-PD-1) treatment. For the CDR3, the DNA is TGCGCCAGCAGCTTGGTAGCGGGAGCCCCCTACGAGCAGTACTTC. Translating gives CASSLVAGAPYEQYF.